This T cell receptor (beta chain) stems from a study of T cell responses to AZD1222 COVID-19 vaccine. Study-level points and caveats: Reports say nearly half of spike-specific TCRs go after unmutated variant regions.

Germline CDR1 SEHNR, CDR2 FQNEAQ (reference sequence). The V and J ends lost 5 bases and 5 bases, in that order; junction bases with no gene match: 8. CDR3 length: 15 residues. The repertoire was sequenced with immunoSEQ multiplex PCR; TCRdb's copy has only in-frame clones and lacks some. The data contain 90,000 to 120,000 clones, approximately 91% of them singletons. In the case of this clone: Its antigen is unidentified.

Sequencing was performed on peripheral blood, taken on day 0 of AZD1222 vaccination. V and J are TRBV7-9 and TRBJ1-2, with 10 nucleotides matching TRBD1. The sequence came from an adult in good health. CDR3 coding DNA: TGTGCCAGCAGCCGGAGCCGGGACAGGGGATATGGCTACACCTTC. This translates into CASSRSRDRGYGYTF.